This T cell receptor beta chain was recovered during a study of identical twins. Regarding the study as a whole: Zero-insertion analyses might be partly confounded by invariant T cells like MAIT and iNKT.

Germline V gives CDR1 DFQATT, CDR2 SNEGSKA (reference sequence). V was cut by 6 bases and J by 4 bases, with 12 bases left in between. CDR3 length equals 13 residues. As concerns this clonotype: The antigen is unknown.

TCRdb called the 5' RACE reads again in MiXCR, with one record for every CDR3 protein. The data contain more than 650,000 distinct CDR3 sequences, roughly 6% of them singletons. The rearrangement uses TRBV20-1 and TRBJ2-2; tentative D call: TRBD2 (5 bases). The sequence was collected from a young man in good health. Sequencing input: naive T cells sorted from blood. CDR3 bases: TGCAGTGCCCGAGGGCCACCCACCGGGGAGCTGTTTTTT. The encoded protein is CSARGPPTGELFF.